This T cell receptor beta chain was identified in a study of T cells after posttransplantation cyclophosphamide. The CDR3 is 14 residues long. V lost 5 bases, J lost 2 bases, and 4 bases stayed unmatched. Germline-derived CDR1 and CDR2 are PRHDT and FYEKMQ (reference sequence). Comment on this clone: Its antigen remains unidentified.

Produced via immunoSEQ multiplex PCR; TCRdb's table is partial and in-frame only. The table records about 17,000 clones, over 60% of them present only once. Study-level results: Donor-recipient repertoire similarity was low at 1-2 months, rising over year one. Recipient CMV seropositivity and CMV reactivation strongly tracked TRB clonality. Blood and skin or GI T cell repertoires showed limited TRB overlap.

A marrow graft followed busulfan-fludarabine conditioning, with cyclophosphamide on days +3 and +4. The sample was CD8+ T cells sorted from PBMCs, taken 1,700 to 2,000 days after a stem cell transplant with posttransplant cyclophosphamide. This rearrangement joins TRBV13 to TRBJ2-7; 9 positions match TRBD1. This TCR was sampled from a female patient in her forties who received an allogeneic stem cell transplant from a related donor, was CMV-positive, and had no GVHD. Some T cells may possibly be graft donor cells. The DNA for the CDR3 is TGTGCCAGCAGCCCCGGGACAGGGACCTACGAGCAGTACTTC. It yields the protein CASSPGTGTYEQYF.